The rows below give T cell receptor beta chains drawn from one sample of a study of blood T cell repertoires in COVID-19. Produced via immunoSEQ multiplex PCR; TCRdb's table is partial and in-frame only. Of 250,000 to 350,000 clones in the sample, approximately 91% were seen once. The sample comprised peripheral blood. All receptors come from an older woman with acute or convalescent COVID-19. Both conserved end residues are part of each CDR3. The order of the fields is clone size, J gene, D gene, V gene, CDR3 protein, CDR3 DNA. The D gene is left open where the match is weak. The listing skips clone size in some rows; elsewhere it reads once, few, many or a size class.

clone_size: NA
j_call: TRBJ1-1
d_call: NA
v_call: TRBV4-1
cdr3_aa: CASSQEAGNTEAFF
cdr3_nt: TGCGCCAGCAGCCAAGAGGCGGGTAACACTGAAGCTTTCTTT

clone_size: NA
j_call: TRBJ2-4
d_call: NA
v_call: TRBV11-2
cdr3_aa: CASSLWFGIAKNIQYF
cdr3_nt: TGTGCCAGCAGCCTTTGGTTTGGCATAGCCAAAAACATTCAGTACTTC

clone_size: NA
j_call: TRBJ2-5
d_call: TRBD1
v_call: TRBV24-1
cdr3_aa: CATSDAGDRGPGETQYF
cdr3_nt: TGTGCCACCAGTGATGCTGGCGACAGGGGCCCAGGAGAGACCCAGTACTTC

clone_size: NA
j_call: TRBJ2-3
d_call: TRBD2
v_call: TRBV29-1
cdr3_aa: CSVLTGLAHGDTQYF
cdr3_nt: TGCAGCGTGCTTACGGGACTAGCCCACGGCGATACGCAGTATTTT

clone_size: NA
j_call: TRBJ1-2
d_call: NA
v_call: TRBV5-6
cdr3_aa: CASSWDSGGGYTF
cdr3_nt: TGTGCCAGCAGCTGGGACTCGGGCGGTGGCTACACCTTC

clone_size: NA
j_call: TRBJ2-7
d_call: NA
v_call: TRBV29-1
cdr3_aa: CSVVPGSYEQYF
cdr3_nt: TGCAGCGTTGTTCCCGGGTCCTACGAGCAGTACTTC

clone_size: NA
j_call: TRBJ2-3
d_call: TRBD2
v_call: TRBV3-1/TRBV3-2
cdr3_aa: CASSPLSGGPGDTQYF
cdr3_nt: TGTGCCAGCAGCCCCTTGTCGGGGGGGCCTGGAGATACGCAGTATTTT

clone_size: few
j_call: TRBJ2-7
d_call: NA
v_call: TRBV2
cdr3_aa: CASSEGPGGLSSYEQYF
cdr3_nt: TGTGCCAGCAGTGAAGGGCCGGGGGGCCTGAGCTCCTACGAGCAGTACTTC

clone_size: NA
j_call: TRBJ1-2
d_call: TRBD1
v_call: TRBV6-5
cdr3_aa: CASRKQGALGYTF
cdr3_nt: TGTGCCAGCAGGAAACAGGGGGCGCTGGGCTACACCTTC

clone_size: NA
j_call: TRBJ1-5
d_call: NA
v_call: TRBV30
cdr3_aa: CAWSLGLTSNQPQHF
cdr3_nt: TGTGCCTGGAGTCTGGGGCTGACTAGCAATCAGCCCCAGCATTTT

clone_size: NA
j_call: TRBJ1-5
d_call: NA
v_call: TRBV15
cdr3_aa: CATSIGGGFTSNQPQHF
cdr3_nt: TGTGCCACCAGCATAGGAGGAGGTTTTACTAGCAATCAGCCCCAGCATTTT